Presented here are 13 T cell receptor beta chains from one specimen sequenced in a study of T-cell reconstitution after alpha-beta-depleted transplantation in children (dated by TCRdb to between 2015 and 2016). The library relied on PCR. The instrument was an Illumina HiSeq 2500. TCR libraries were prepared with molecular barcoding, using unique molecular identifiers to normalize TCRbeta repertoire quantification. TCRdb itself trimmed the public reads at Q25 with fastp, ran MiXCR and retained productive beta chains. Rows with a matching CDR3 protein are joined into one entry that keeps the most common DNA and genes. Counted in this sample were 750,000 to 950,000 distinct CDR3 sequences; 16% of them appeared once. The ten largest clones represent approximately 4.5% of the sample. This specimen's treatment or condition label, per the study, means: allogeneic hematopoietic cell transplantation with graft depleted of TCRalphabeta T cells and CD19 B cells.

The sequencing used PBMCs, mostly from graft donor cells, collected 360 days after TCRalphabeta/CD19-depleted stem cell transplant. The receptors derive from a male patient younger than 18 who had a stem cell transplant for acute lymphoblastic leukemia, so the T cells may come from the graft donor.

The rearrangement joins TRBV29-1 to TRBJ2-3; 7 bases match TRBD1. V trimming: 5 bases; J trimming: 7 bases; junction bases outside the gene matches: 12. The CDR3 has 14 amino acids. Germline V lookup: CDR1 SQVTM, CDR2 ANQGSEA. CDR3 sequence reads: CSVRQGETRNTQYF. Written as DNA, the CDR3 is TGCAGCGTTCGACAGGGCGAAACTCGGAATACGCAGTATTTT.

This clonotype turned up a few times. The CDR3 region is CASSWPGQGNTGELFF. CDR3 nucleotides: TGCGCCAGCAGCTGGCCCGGGCAGGGGAACACCGGGGAGCTGTTTTTT. V and J are TRBV5-1 and TRBJ2-2; D may be TRBD1 (5 bases). The germline V and J ends were trimmed by 3 bases and 1 base, with 13 bases remaining between them. The CDR3 runs to 16 residues. The germline gives CDR1 SGHRS, CDR2 YFSETQ.

The V and J genes are TRBV5-1 and TRBJ2-1; TRBD1 matches 7 bases. V lost 6 bases and J lost 4; bases outside the gene matches: 7. The CDR3 has 14 amino acids. Germline assignment: CDR1 SGHRS and CDR2 YFSETQ. The CDR3 DNA reads as TGCGCCAGCACCCCGGGACAGAGATACAATGAGCAGTTCTTC. Its translation is CASTPGQRYNEQFF.

This clonotype showed up just a few times. This chain joins TRBV5-1 and TRBJ2-1; D gene ambiguous. V lost 1 base to trimming and J lost 0 bases, with 11 bases between them. The CDR3 runs 16 residues. Germline V CDR1 and CDR2: SGHRS, YFSETQ. The CDR3 is CASSLTDLSSYNEQFF. The CDR3, as DNA: TGCGCCAGCAGCTTGACCGATCTCAGCTCCTACAATGAGCAGTTCTTC.

The chain has TRBV15 and TRBJ2-1; 13 bases map to TRBD2. CDR1 and CDR2 from the germline V gene are LNHNV and YYDKDF (reference sequence). This CDR3 has 16 amino acids. With V trimmed by 5 bases and J by 7 bases, 8 bases remained unmatched. This CDR3 is CATSGGGTSGVNEQFF. CDR3 bases: TGTGCCACCAGCGGAGGCGGGACTAGCGGGGTTAATGAGCAGTTCTTC.

This clonotype was seen ten or more times. V usage is TRBV4-1 and J usage is TRBJ1-2; D is ambiguous. CDR1 and CDR2 (germline): MGHRA, YSYEKL. Trimming took 0 bases from V and 7 from J, leaving 18 bases between them. This CDR3 contains 16 residues. The CDR3 sequence is CASSQDVSWRRFGYTF. The CDR3 DNA sequence: TGCGCCAGCAGCCAAGATGTATCCTGGAGGCGCTTTGGCTACACCTTC.

This chain connects TRBV12-3 or TRBV12-4 to TRBJ2-2; 7 bases map to TRBD2. This CDR3 has 15 residues. Unmatched junction bases numbered 2, after V lost 4 bases and J lost 0 bases. This CDR3 reads CASSYLAANTGELFF. For the CDR3, the DNA is TGTGCCAGCAGTTACCTAGCGGCGAACACCGGGGAGCTGTTTTTT.

In DNA, the CDR3 is TGTGCCAGCAGACACGACAGGGGGACGAAACCTTACGAGCAGTACTTC. It specifies CASRHDRGTKPYEQYF. J is TRBJ2-7 and V is TRBV7-9; 9 positions agree with TRBD1. CDR1 is SEHNR and CDR2 is FQNEAQ in the germline V gene (reference sequence). V lost 6 bases to trimming and J lost 4 bases; unmatched junction nucleotides: 13. The CDR3 has 16 amino acids.

J is TRBJ2-3 and V is TRBV7-8; TRBD2 might be the D (6 bases). Germline CDR1 is SGHVS and CDR2 is FQNEAQ. V was cut by 7 bases and J by 0 bases, with 17 bases left in between. The CDR3 length is 16 residues. CDR3 DNA: TGTGCCAGCACGGGGGAGAGGCGGGCAAGCACAGATACGCAGTATTTT. Protein sequence: CASTGERRASTDTQYF.

This clonotype was observed a handful of times. This chain joins TRBV4-1 and TRBJ2-7; TRBD1 matches 9 bases. V shed 1 base and J 0 bases; nucleotides not matched to a gene: 13. The CDR3 runs 19 residues. Germline lookup yields CDR1 MGHRA and CDR2 YSYEKL. This chain's CDR3 is CASSQVGTGLWLSSYEQYF. Here the CDR3 DNA reads TGCGCCAGCAGCCAAGTCGGGACAGGGCTCTGGTTAAGCTCCTACGAGCAGTACTTC.

The V call is TRBV12-3 or TRBV12-4, the J call TRBJ2-6; 8 nucleotides match TRBD2. V was pared by 3 bases and J by 0 bases, with 25 bases of the junction left unmatched. The CDR3 runs 24 residues. CDR3 nucleotide sequence: TGTGCCAGCAGTTTCCTGGGCCCTATTAGGGCGGGAGGAACCATAGTCTCTGGGGCCAACGTCCTGACTTTC. Amino acid sequence: CASSFLGPIRAGGTIVSGANVLTF.

V gene TRBV7-9 combines with J gene TRBJ2-3, with a possible D match to TRBD1 (5 bases). The germline V and J ends were trimmed by 4 bases and 9 bases, with 23 bases remaining between them. CDR1 and CDR2 from the germline V gene are SEHNR and FQNEAQ (reference sequence). CDR3 length equals 16 residues. CDR3 region: CASSSRTRTPLDTQYF. For the CDR3, the DNA is TGTGCCAGCAGCTCCCGGACACGGACACCTCTAGACACGCAGTATTTT.

This clonotype has ten or more counts. The chain joins TRBV7-9 to TRBJ2-1; D unclear. Between the trimmed V and J ends, which lost 5 bases and 15 bases, there was a span of 5 bases. The length of the CDR3 is 8 residues. Per germline, CDR1 SEHNR and CDR2 FQNEAQ (reference sequence). The CDR3 bases are TGTGCCAGCAGCCCGAGGTTCTTC. Translating it yields CASSPRFF.